Below, 18 T cell receptor beta chains from the same sample are listed, as sequenced in a study of T cell repertoires in cytomegalovirus infection. TCRdb reprocessed the reads via MiXCR and lists one record per CDR3 protein. The repertoire holds about 920,000 distinct CDR3 sequences, with less than 35% as singletons. The antigens of these receptors remain unknown. The sample consisted of cultured CD8+ T cells from PBMCs, taken from culture after CMV antigen stimulation. All receptors derive from a human donor in good health (CMV status not recorded). Some clones in this sample may be carry-over from other donors' samples.

This clonotype was seen a few times. This rearrangement joins TRBV2 to TRBJ2-2; TRBD2 matches 7 bases. The trim removed 8 bases at V and 5 bases at J, leaving 2 bases unmatched. The germline gives CDR1 SNHLY, CDR2 FYNNEI. CDR3 size: 12 residues. The CDR3: CASPRGTGELFF. CDR3 sequence (DNA): TGTGCCAGCCCGCGGGGGACCGGGGAGCTGTTTTTT.

This clonotype was seen a handful of times. The V and J genes are TRBV6-2 or TRBV6-3 and TRBJ2-2, with 7 bases fitting TRBD1. Trimming took 6 bases from V and 1 from J; bases not matched to a gene: 8. This CDR3 has 16 residues. Germline CDR1 MNHEY, CDR2 SVGEGT. The CDR3 loop is CASSHGQVMNTGELFF. CDR3 nucleotides: TGTGCCAGCAGCCACGGACAGGTGATGAACACCGGGGAGCTGTTTTTT.

The V and J genes are TRBV4-2 and TRBJ1-1, with D perhaps matching TRBD1 (6 bases). Germline V lookup: CDR1 LGHNA, CDR2 YNFKEQ. This CDR3 is 15 amino acids long. The germline V and J ends were trimmed by 0 bases and 5 bases, with 13 bases remaining between them. CDR3 DNA sequence: TGTGCCAGCAGCCAAGAGACAGGCACCTTGACTGAAGCTTTCTTT. As protein: CASSQETGTLTEAFF.

The chain recombines TRBV9 with TRBJ1-1; D ambiguous. The germline V and J ends were trimmed by 0 bases and 6 bases, with 12 bases remaining between them. Germline assignment: CDR1 SGDLS and CDR2 YYNGEE. The CDR3 has 14 amino acids. In DNA, the CDR3 is TGTGCCAGCAGCGTAGGACCGGGAACGGCTGAAGCTTTCTTT. As protein: CASSVGPGTAEAFF.

In its sample, this clonotype was seen a few times. This sequence joins TRBV25-1 and TRBJ2-1, with D uncertain. Between the trimmed V and J ends, which lost 1 base and 5 bases, there was a span of 9 bases. Germline-derived CDR1 and CDR2 are MGHDK and SYGVNS. The CDR3 consists of 14 residues. CDR3 nucleotide sequence: TGTGCCAGCAGTGAATTTACAGCCAACAATGAGCAGTTCTTC. Translated: CASSEFTANNEQFF.

The count of this clonotype is one. J is TRBJ1-1 and V is TRBV20-1; 8 positions agree with TRBD1. Germline values: CDR1 DFQATT, CDR2 SNEGSKA (reference sequence). The CDR3 has 14 residues. The V gene end was trimmed by 6 bases and the J gene end by 5 bases; junction bases not matched to a gene: 11. Here the CDR3 reads CSANGQGTGTEAFF. CDR3 bases: TGCAGTGCCAACGGACAGGGAACGGGGACTGAAGCTTTCTTT.

For this clonotype: A much bigger clone sits one base away, suggesting this may be a read error. The gene calls are TRBV7-9 and TRBJ1-1; no clear D. CDR3 length equals 13 residues. Germline V gene data show CDR1 as SEHNR and CDR2 as FQNEAQ (reference sequence). CDR3 region: CTSSFPMETEAFF. As DNA, the CDR3 is TGTACCAGCAGCTTTCCCATGGAGACTGAAGCTTTCTTT. Filled out from reference TRBV7-9 and TRBJ1-1, the complete variable domain reads DTGVSQNPRHKITKRGQNVTFRCDPISEHNRLYWYRQTLGQGPEFLTYFQNEAQLEKSRLLSDRFSAERPKGSFSTLEIQRTEQGDSAMYLCTSSFPMETEAFFGQGTRLTVV.

V usage is TRBV11-3 and J usage is TRBJ1-1; tentatively, D is TRBD1 (6 bases). The CDR3 is 15 residues long. Deletions cut 5 bases from V and 7 bases from J, with 20 bases between. Germline V gives CDR1 SGHNT, CDR2 YENEEA. CDR3 DNA: TGTGCCAGCAGCCCCGGGGGCCAAGGAGAAGATGAAGCTTTCTTT. Translated, it gives CASSPGGQGEDEAFF.

This chain joins TRBV4-1 and TRBJ2-1, with D unresolved. CDR1 and CDR2 from the germline V gene are MGHRA and YSYEKL. This CDR3 is 13 amino acids long. With 1 base removed from V and 6 bases from J, the gap between germline ends came to 7 bases. The DNA of the CDR3 is TGCGCCAGCAGCCAAGTTGGGCGCAATGAGCAGTTCTTC. This translates into CASSQVGRNEQFF.

This clonotype has just a few counts. The rearrangement joins TRBV6-1 to TRBJ2-1; 7 nucleotides agree with TRBD1. The V gene's germline CDR1 is MNHNS and CDR2 SASEGT. Trimming took 6 bases from V and 7 from J; bases not matched to a gene: 12. This CDR3 has 15 amino acids. This CDR3 reads CASRRQGPAVNEQFF. CDR3 sequence (DNA): TGTGCCAGCAGAAGACAGGGCCCGGCGGTAAATGAGCAGTTCTTC.

This clonotype was found a few times. The rearrangement uses TRBV14 and TRBJ1-1, with 7 bases fitting TRBD1. J gave up 0 bases and V 4 bases, and 11 bases lay outside the gene matches. This CDR3 contains 17 residues. Germline CDR1 is SGHDN and CDR2 is FVKESK. The CDR3: CASSLIIRDRMNTEAFF. CDR3 bases: TGTGCCAGCAGCCTAATAATCCGGGACAGAATGAACACTGAAGCTTTCTTT.

This chain joins TRBV28 and TRBJ2-5; D is ambiguous. Per germline, CDR1 MDHEN and CDR2 SYDVKM. The CDR3 has 14 residues. V was pared by 10 bases and J by 3 bases, with 18 bases between. The CDR3 DNA is TGTGCCACCCGATCTGCCGGTACAGAAGAGACCCAGTACTTC. It specifies CATRSAGTEETQYF.

The J gene is TRBJ1-2, the V gene TRBV6-5; D possibly corresponds to TRBD1 (5 bases). The CDR3 extends over 13 amino acids. Germline loops: CDR1 MNHEY, CDR2 SVGAGI. The V end lost 7 bases, the J end lost 3 bases, and 12 bases lay between the germline ends. The CDR3, as DNA: TGTGCCAGCACCCCAACAGGTTACTATGGCTACACCTTC. Encoded protein: CASTPTGYYGYTF.

This clonotype was seen ten or more times. The rearrangement links TRBV7-2 to TRBJ2-1; D ambiguous. The CDR3 sequence is 15 residues long. Germline CDR1 and CDR2: SGHTA and FQGNSA. Trimming left V 1 base short and J 0 bases short, with 7 bases between. Written as DNA, the CDR3 is TGTGCCAGCAGCTTAGAGGCTGCCTCCTACAATGAGCAGTTCTTC. Its protein is CASSLEAASYNEQFF.

This chain uses TRBV2 with TRBJ2-7; possibly TRBD1 for D (5 bases). Germline CDR1 and CDR2: SNHLY and FYNNEI. The CDR3 is 14 amino acids. V dropped 3 bases and J dropped 6 bases, with 15 bases sitting between them. CDR3 sequence: CASSDSKGAGEQYV. The CDR3 coding sequence is TGTGCCAGCAGTGACTCCAAAGGGGCCGGCGAGCAGTACGTC.

In this sample, this clonotype turned up many times. The chain recombines TRBV7-6 with TRBJ2-1, with D possibly matching TRBD2 (5 bases). The CDR3 is made up of 16 amino acids. V gave up 5 bases and J gave up 2 bases, with 16 bases separating them. Germline V gene data show CDR1 as SGHVS and CDR2 as FNYEAQ. The CDR3, as DNA: TGTGCCAGCAGCGCTCCCGGGGTGAGTCCCTACAATGAGCAGTTCTTC. Its translation is CASSAPGVSPYNEQFF.

This clonotype was seen a few times. The chain joins TRBV10-3 to TRBJ2-3, with 11 bases fitting TRBD2. Trimming removed 7 bases from V and 2 bases from J; junction bases left unmatched: 5. This CDR3 is built from 15 residues. CDR1 ENHRY and CDR2 SYGVKD come from the germline V gene. This CDR3 is CAINPGLAVTDTQYF. In DNA form, the CDR3 reads TGTGCCATCAATCCGGGACTAGCGGTCACAGATACGCAGTATTTT.

This clonotype was detected once. This chain uses TRBV27 with TRBJ1-2, with 7 bases fitting TRBD1. The CDR3 is 13 amino acids. V was pared by 6 bases and J by 7 bases, with 8 bases of the junction left unmatched. CDR1 is MNHEY and CDR2 is SMNVEV in the germline V gene (reference sequence). This CDR3 is CASRGGRVGGYTF. As DNA, the CDR3 is TGTGCCAGCAGAGGGGGCAGGGTGGGTGGCTACACCTTC.